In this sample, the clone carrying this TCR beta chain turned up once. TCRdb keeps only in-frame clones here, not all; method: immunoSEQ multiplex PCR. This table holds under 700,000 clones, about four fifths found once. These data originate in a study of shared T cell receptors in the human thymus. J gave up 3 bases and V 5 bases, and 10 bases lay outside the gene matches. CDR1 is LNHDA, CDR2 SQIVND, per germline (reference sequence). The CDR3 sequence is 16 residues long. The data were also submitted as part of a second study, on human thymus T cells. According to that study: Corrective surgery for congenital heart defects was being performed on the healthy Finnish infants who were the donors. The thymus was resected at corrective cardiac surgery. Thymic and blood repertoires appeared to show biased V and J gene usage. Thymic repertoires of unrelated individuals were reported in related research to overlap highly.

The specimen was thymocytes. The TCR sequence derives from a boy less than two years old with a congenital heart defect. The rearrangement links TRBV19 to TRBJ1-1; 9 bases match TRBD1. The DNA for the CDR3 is TGTGCCAGTAGTGCCCTCAAACAGGGGGCTTACACTGAAGCTTTCTTT. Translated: CASSALKQGAYTEAFF.